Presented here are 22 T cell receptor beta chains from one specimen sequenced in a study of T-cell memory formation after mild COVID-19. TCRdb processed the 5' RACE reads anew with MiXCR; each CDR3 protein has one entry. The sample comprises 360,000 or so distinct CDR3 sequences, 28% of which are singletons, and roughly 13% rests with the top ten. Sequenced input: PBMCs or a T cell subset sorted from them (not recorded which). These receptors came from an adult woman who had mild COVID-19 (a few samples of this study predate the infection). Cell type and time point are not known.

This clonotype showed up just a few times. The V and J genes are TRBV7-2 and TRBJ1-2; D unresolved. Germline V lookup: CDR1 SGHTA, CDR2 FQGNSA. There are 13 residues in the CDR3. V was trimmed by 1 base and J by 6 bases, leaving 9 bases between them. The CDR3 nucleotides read TGTGCCAGCAGCTTAGGTCTGAGGGATGGCTACACCTTC. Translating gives CASSLGLRDGYTF.

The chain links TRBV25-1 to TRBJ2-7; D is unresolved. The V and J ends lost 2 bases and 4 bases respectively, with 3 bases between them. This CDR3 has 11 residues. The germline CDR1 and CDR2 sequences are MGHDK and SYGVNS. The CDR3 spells CASSERYEQYF. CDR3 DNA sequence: TGTGCCAGCAGTGAACGGTACGAGCAGTACTTC.

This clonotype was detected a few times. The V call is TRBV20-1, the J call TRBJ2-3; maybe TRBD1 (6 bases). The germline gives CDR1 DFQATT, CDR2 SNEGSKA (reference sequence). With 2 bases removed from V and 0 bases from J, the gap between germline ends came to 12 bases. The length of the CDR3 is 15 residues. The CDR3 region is CSARTGTSSTDTQYF. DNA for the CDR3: TGCAGTGCTAGAACAGGGACATCTAGCACAGATACGCAGTATTTT.

The CDR3 is CASSQDGRDTGELFF. CDR3 coding DNA: TGTGCCAGCAGCCAAGATGGTCGGGACACCGGGGAGCTGTTTTTT. This chain connects TRBV4-2 to TRBJ2-2; D unresolved. The CDR3 is 15 amino acids. The V end lost 0 bases, the J end lost 3 bases, and 8 bases lay between the germline ends. CDR1 is LGHNA and CDR2 is YNFKEQ in the germline V gene.

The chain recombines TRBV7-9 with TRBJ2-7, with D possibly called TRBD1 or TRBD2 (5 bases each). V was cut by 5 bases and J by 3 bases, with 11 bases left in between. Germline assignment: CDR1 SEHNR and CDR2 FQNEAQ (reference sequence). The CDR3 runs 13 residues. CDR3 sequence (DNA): TGTGCCAGCAGCGCCGGGACCAGCTACGAGCAGTACTTC. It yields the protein CASSAGTSYEQYF.

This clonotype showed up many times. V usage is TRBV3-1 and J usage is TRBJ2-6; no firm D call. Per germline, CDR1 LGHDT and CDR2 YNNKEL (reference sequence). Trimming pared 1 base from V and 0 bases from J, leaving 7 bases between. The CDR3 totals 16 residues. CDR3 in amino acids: CASSQVVGSGANVLTF. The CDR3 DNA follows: TGTGCCAGCAGCCAAGTCGTAGGCTCTGGGGCCAACGTCCTGACTTTC.

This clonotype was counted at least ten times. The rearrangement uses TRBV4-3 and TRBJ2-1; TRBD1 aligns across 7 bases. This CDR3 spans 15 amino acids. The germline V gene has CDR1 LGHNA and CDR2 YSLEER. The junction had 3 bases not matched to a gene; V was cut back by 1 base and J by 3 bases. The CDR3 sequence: CASSQVGQSYNEQFF. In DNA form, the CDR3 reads TGCGCCAGCAGCCAAGTGGGACAGAGCTACAATGAGCAGTTCTTC.

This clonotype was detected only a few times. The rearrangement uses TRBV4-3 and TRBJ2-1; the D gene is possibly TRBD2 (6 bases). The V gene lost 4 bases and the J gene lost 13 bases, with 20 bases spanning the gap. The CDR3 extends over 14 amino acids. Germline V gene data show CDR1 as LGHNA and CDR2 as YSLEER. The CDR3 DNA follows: TGCGCCAGCAGCCTTAATGTACGGGAGCCCCACCAGTTCTTC. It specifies CASSLNVREPHQFF.

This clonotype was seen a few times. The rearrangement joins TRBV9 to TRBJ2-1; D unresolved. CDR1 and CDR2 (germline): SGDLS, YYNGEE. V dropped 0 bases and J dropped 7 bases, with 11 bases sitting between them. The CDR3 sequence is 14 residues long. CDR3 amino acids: CASSVDFASNEQFF. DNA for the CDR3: TGTGCCAGCAGCGTAGACTTTGCTTCGAATGAGCAGTTCTTC.

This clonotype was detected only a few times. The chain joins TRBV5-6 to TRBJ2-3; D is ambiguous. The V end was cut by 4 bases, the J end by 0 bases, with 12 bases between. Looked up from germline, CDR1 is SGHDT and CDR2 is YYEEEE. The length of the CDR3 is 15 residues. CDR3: CASSPTVSSTDTQYF. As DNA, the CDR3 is TGTGCCAGCAGCCCGACGGTATCTAGCACAGATACGCAGTATTTT.

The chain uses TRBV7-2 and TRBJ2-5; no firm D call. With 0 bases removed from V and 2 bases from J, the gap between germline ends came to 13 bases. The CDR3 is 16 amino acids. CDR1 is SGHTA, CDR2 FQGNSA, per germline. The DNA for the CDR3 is TGTGCCAGCAGCTTAGCCCTATCTGTGGGGCAAGAGACCCAGTACTTC. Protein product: CASSLALSVGQETQYF.

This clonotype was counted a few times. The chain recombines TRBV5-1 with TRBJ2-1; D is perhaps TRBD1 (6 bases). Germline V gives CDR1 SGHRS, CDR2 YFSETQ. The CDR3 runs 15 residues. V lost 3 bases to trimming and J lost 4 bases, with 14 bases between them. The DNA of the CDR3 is TGCGCCAGCAGCTGGTTGACAGGCGTGTACAATGAGCAGTTCTTC. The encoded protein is CASSWLTGVYNEQFF.

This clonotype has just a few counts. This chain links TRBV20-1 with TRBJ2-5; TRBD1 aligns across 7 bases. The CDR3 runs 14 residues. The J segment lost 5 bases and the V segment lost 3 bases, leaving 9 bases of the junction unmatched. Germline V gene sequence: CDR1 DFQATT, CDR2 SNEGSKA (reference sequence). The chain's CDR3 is CSASMRGRGETQYF. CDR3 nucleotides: TGCAGTGCTAGTATGAGGGGGCGCGGGGAGACCCAGTACTTC.

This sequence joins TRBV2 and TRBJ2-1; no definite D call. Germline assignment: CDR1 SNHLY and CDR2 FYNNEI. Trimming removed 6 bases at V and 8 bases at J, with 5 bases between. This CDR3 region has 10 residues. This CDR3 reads CASRAYEQFF. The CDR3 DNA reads TGTGCCAGCAGGGCCTATGAGCAGTTCTTC.

The CDR3 spells CASSEDRGQPQHF. The CDR3 coding sequence is TGTGCCAGCAGTGAGGACCGCGGTCAGCCCCAGCATTTT. V gene TRBV6-1 combines with J gene TRBJ1-5; D gene unclear. CDR1 and CDR2 from the germline V gene are MNHNS and SASEGT. V was pared by 3 bases and J by 6 bases, with 9 bases between. The CDR3 sequence is 13 residues long.

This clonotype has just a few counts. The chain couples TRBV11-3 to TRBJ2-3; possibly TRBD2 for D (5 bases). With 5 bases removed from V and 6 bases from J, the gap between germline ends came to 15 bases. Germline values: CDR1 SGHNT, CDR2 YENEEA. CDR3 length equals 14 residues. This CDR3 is CASSPAASLDTQYF. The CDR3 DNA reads TGTGCCAGCAGCCCAGCGGCTTCCCTGGATACGCAGTATTTT. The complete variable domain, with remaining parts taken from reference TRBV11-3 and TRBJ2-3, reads EAGVVQSPRYKIIEKKQPVAFWCNPISGHNTLYWYLQNLGQGPELLIRYENEEAVDDSQLPKDRFSAERLKGVDSTLKIQPAELGDSAVYLCASSPAASLDTQYFGPGTRLTVL.

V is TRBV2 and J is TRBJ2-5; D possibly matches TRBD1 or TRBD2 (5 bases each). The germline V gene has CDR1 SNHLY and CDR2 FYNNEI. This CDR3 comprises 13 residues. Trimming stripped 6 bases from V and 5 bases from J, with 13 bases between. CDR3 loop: CASSRDLGETQYF. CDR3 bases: TGTGCCAGCAGCCGGGACCTGGGGGAGACCCAGTACTTC.

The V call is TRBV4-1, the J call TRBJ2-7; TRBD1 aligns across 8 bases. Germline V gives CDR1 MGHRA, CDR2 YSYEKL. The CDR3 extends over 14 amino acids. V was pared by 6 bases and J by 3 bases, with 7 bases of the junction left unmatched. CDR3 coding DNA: TGCGCCAGCAGGCAGGACAGGGAGTTCTACGAGCAGTACTTC. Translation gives CASRQDREFYEQYF.

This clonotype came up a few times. CDR3: CASTSGSSGANVLTF. CDR3 DNA: TGCGCCAGCACCTCAGGGAGTTCTGGGGCCAACGTCCTGACTTTC. The chain recombines TRBV5-1 with TRBJ2-6; D might be TRBD1 or TRBD2, each matching 5 bases. Trimming left V 6 bases short and J 1 base short, with 11 bases between. This CDR3 spans 15 amino acids. In germline, CDR1 is SGHRS, CDR2 YFSETQ.

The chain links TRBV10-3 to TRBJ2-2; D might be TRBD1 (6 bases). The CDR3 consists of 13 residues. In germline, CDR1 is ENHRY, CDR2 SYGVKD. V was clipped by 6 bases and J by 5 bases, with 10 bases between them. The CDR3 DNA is TGTGCCATCAGGGGGACAACTACCGGGGAGCTGTTTTTT. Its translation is CAIRGTTTGELFF.

CDR3 nucleotide sequence: TGCAGTGCTCCCCGAAACCAGAAGAACACTGAAGCTTTCTTT. It translates to CSAPRNQKNTEAFF. The V call is TRBV20-1, the J call TRBJ1-1; D gene uncertain. CDR3 size: 14 residues. Deletions cut 5 bases from V and 1 base from J, with 14 bases between. In germline, CDR1 is DFQATT, CDR2 SNEGSKA (reference sequence).

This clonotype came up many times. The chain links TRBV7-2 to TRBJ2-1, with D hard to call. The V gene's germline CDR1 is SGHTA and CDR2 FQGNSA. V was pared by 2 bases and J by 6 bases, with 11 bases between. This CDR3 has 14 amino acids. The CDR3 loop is CASSLSFGGNEQFF. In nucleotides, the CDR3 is TGTGCCAGCAGCTTAAGCTTTGGTGGCAATGAGCAGTTCTTC.